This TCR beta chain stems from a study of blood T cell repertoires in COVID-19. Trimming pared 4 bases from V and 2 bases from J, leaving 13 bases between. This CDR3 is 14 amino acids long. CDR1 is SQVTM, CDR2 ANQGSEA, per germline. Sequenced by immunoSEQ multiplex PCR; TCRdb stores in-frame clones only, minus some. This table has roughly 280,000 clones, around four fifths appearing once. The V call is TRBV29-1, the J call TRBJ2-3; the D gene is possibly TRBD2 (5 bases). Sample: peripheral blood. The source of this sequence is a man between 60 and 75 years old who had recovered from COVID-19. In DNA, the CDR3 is TGCAGCGTTGCTTGGACTGTAACCACAGATACGCAGTATTTT. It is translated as CSVAWTVTTDTQYF.